The count of the clone carrying this TCR beta chain is one. The antigen is not known. At the DNA level, this CDR3 is encoded by other sequences in the same sample as well. The source of the sample is a study of cytomegalovirus exposure and HLA in healthy donors. Findings and limits, study-wide: Listed as cytomegalovirus-associated were 150 or so TCR beta chains.

Primers for the PCR totalled 60 Vbeta and 13 Jbeta. Sequenced by immunoSEQ multiplex PCR; TCRdb stores in-frame clones only, minus some. The table records about 200,000 clones, roughly 85% of them present only once. Germline values: CDR1 PRHDT, CDR2 FYEKMQ (reference sequence). The CDR3 is made up of 16 amino acids. V lost 5 bases, J lost 5 bases, and 21 bases lay in between. Sequenced: PBMCs. This receptor was identified in a woman aged 45 to 65 in good health and CMV-seronegative. This chain links TRBV13 with TRBJ1-2, with D perhaps TRBD1 (5 bases). The chain's CDR3 is CASSQRGSPLSYGYTF. CDR3 in DNA: TGTGCCAGCAGCCAACGGGGGAGTCCCTTGTCGTATGGCTACACCTTC.